A selection of T cell receptor beta chains follows, all from one sample in a study of T cells expressing NK-cell markers. For each CDR3 protein, TCRdb gives one entry from its re-call of the 5' RACE reads, without DNA. In total, the table holds about 550,000 distinct CDR3 sequences. Sequencing used blood T cells: a sorted CD56 or NKG2C T cell subset, CD4+ or CD8+ T cells, or bulk PBMC T cells (not recorded which). The receptors originated from a man aged 18 to 35 in good health. Both conserved end residues are part of each CDR3. Each record gives: V gene, J gene, CDR3 length, CDR3 protein.

TRBV5-1	TRBJ2-4	15	CASSLEGGAKNIQYF
TRBV7-2	TRBJ2-7	15	CASSLFGRGHYEQYF
TRBV29-1	TRBJ2-7	13	CSARWGGPYEQYF
TRBV10-3	TRBJ1-6	16	CAISPTGKGSGSPLHF
TRBV4-3	TRBJ2-3	17	CASSQDVGGHGTDTQYF
TRBV12-3/TRBV12-4	TRBJ1-2	14	CASSPRTEKYGYTF
TRBV7-6	TRBJ2-1	15	CASSGPGLTNNEQFF
TRBV12-3/TRBV12-4	TRBJ1-5	17	CASRKSGTGLANQPQHF
TRBV28	TRBJ2-1	16	CASSSPIAEAYNEQFF
TRBV20-1	TRBJ2-7	13	CSAGLAGVYEQYF
TRBV7-9	TRBJ2-3	15	CASSPSSGITDTQYF
TRBV20-1	TRBJ2-2	14	CSASDTGRGGELFF
TRBV20-1	TRBJ2-5	14	CSASRDTVGETQYF
TRBV29-1	TRBJ1-6	13	CSARASDNSPLHF
TRBV20-1	TRBJ2-3	19	CSARLAHEASGPVTDTQYF
TRBV9	TRBJ2-1	17	CASSVVSLGGTYNEQFF
TRBV12-3/TRBV12-4	TRBJ2-5	13	CACLGGTGETQYF
TRBV20-1	TRBJ2-1	14	CSARNKDTYNEQFF
TRBV6-2/TRBV6-3	TRBJ2-7	14	CASSFPGLTSEQYF
TRBV7-8	TRBJ2-1	16	CASSLRPGLAGHEQFF
TRBV5-5	TRBJ2-3	16	CASSLGGGASTDTQYF
TRBV3-1	TRBJ2-1	16	CASSQGGGTSPNEQFF
TRBV5-1	TRBJ2-1	19	CASSTPFVSGRENRDEQFF
TRBV12-3/TRBV12-4	TRBJ2-5	18	CASSPKPGQGPGLETQYF
TRBV28	TRBJ2-5	14	CASRDRVTQETQYF
TRBV12-3/TRBV12-4	TRBJ2-1	15	CASSVLAGGGDEQFF
TRBV2	TRBJ2-2	19	CASSEISLGLAGNTGELFF
TRBV18	TRBJ2-1	13	CASSPDGRNEQFF
TRBV5-1	TRBJ2-3	17	CASSLAKLAGPTDTQYF
TRBV5-1	TRBJ2-3	13	CASCLAGVDTQYF
TRBV15	TRBJ2-3	17	CATSTRHLAGGSDTQYF
TRBV7-9	TRBJ2-3	15	CASSLHSSEGDTQYF
TRBV20-1	TRBJ2-5	14	CSARPRASQETQYF
TRBV5-1	TRBJ2-7	16	CASSLAGANPTYEQYF
TRBV10-3	TRBJ2-3	13	CAISETIGDTQYF
TRBV30	TRBJ2-3	15	CAWRTGVGFPDTQYF
TRBV9	TRBJ2-3	16	CASSVAPLAGTATQYF
TRBV4-3	TRBJ2-7	13	CASSQVRDIEQYF
TRBV2	TRBJ2-3	15	CASDPGLQSTDTQYF
TRBV20-1	TRBJ1-2	15	CSARDSQGEIYGYTF
TRBV7-8	TRBJ2-3	16	CASSTTSIGAQDTQYF